These T cell receptor beta chains were read from a single sample in a study of shared clonotypes between healthy human individuals. Repertoires were generated with immunoSEQ multiplex PCR, while TCRdb's copy carries only in-frame clones and drops some. The table includes millions of clones, approximately 92% detected once. The source material was naive CD4+ T cells sorted from blood. The receptor set was obtained from a man between 18 and 29 years old in good health. Both conserved end residues are part of each CDR3. The D gene is left open where the match is weak. Not all rows give a size; the values are once, few, many and, for expanded clones, a class.

D: NA; size: NA; J: TRBJ1-1; V: TRBV30; DNA: TGTGCCCGCAAGGGGTTAGGAAGGAACACTGAAGCTTTCTTT; CDR3: CARKGLGRNTEAFF
D: NA; size: NA; J: TRBJ1-5; V: TRBV19; DNA: TGTGCCAGTGTGAACCGGGACACCGGGAGAGTTGGGCCCCAGCATTTT; CDR3: CASVNRDTGRVGPQHF
D: NA; size: NA; J: TRBJ2-1; V: TRBV5-6; DNA: TGTGCCAGCAGCTTGGCCGGGACATGGGATGAGCAGTTCTTC; CDR3: CASSLAGTWDEQFF
D: NA; size: NA; J: TRBJ1-1; V: TRBV9; DNA: TGTGCCAGCAGCGTTCATGGACAGATGAACACTGAAGCTTTCTTT; CDR3: CASSVHGQMNTEAFF
D: NA; size: few; J: TRBJ1-1; V: TRBV11-3; DNA: TGTGCCAGCAGCTGTCCGATGTTGAACACTGAAGCTTTCTTT; CDR3: CASSCPMLNTEAFF
D: NA; size: NA; J: TRBJ2-6; V: TRBV5-1; DNA: TGCGCCAGCAGCTTGGGGCCCTCGGCCAACGTCCTGACTTTC; CDR3: CASSLGPSANVLTF
D: NA; size: NA; J: TRBJ1-5; V: TRBV5-1; DNA: TGCGCCAGCAGCTACGGGGGAGGCAATCAGCCCCAGCATTTT; CDR3: CASSYGGGNQPQHF
D: NA; size: NA; J: TRBJ2-7; V: TRBV5-6; DNA: TGTGCCAGCAGCTTGTGGGGACGCGGGGAGCAGTACTTC; CDR3: CASSLWGRGEQYF
D: TRBD2; size: NA; J: TRBJ2-1; V: TRBV4-1; DNA: TGCGCCAGCAGCCATCCCGGGCGGGAGGGACACAATGAGCAGTTCTTC; CDR3: CASSHPGREGHNEQFF
D: NA; size: once; J: TRBJ2-5; V: TRBV28; DNA: TGTGCCAGCAGGACTAGCCAAGAGACCCAGTACTTC; CDR3: CASRTSQETQYF
D: NA; size: NA; J: TRBJ1-1; V: TRBV6-5; DNA: TGTGCCAGCAGTCCTACCCCTCCTTTTACTGAAGCTTTCTTT; CDR3: CASSPTPPFTEAFF
D: NA; size: NA; J: TRBJ2-3; V: TRBV18; DNA: TGTGCCAGCTCGGGACGACAGGCTAGCACAGATACGCAGTATTTT; CDR3: CASSGRQASTDTQYF
D: TRBD2; size: NA; J: TRBJ2-1; V: TRBV5-1; DNA: TGCGCCAGCAGCTTGGGAAGTACTAGCGGCAGTAATGAGCAGTTCTTC; CDR3: CASSLGSTSGSNEQFF
D: TRBD1; size: NA; J: TRBJ2-3; V: TRBV9; DNA: TGTGCCAGCAGCGTAGTACAGGGGGCGACAGATACGCAGTATTTT; CDR3: CASSVVQGATDTQYF
D: NA; size: NA; J: TRBJ2-7; V: TRBV5-6; DNA: TGTGCCAGCAGTTCCACCTACGAGCAGTACTTC; CDR3: CASSSTYEQYF
D: TRBD1; size: NA; J: TRBJ1-4; V: TRBV5-1; DNA: TGCGCCAGCAGCTTGGCCGTGGGACAGGGGAATGAAAAACTGTTTTTT; CDR3: CASSLAVGQGNEKLFF
D: NA; size: few; J: TRBJ1-5; V: TRBV2; DNA: TGTGCCAGCAGTGGGCCCCAGGGGCAAAATCAGCCCCAGCATTTT; CDR3: CASSGPQGQNQPQHF
D: TRBD2; size: NA; J: TRBJ2-5; V: TRBV10-3; DNA: TGTGCCATCGGACTAGCTATGGAAGAGACCCAGTACTTC; CDR3: CAIGLAMEETQYF
D: TRBD1; size: NA; J: TRBJ2-5; V: TRBV7-2; DNA: TGTGCCAGCAGGCGACAGGGGGCTGGAGAGACCCAGTACTTC; CDR3: CASRRQGAGETQYF
D: TRBD1; size: NA; J: TRBJ1-2; V: TRBV7-8; DNA: TGTGCCAGCAGCGTGGACAGGGGTTCGGATGGCTACACCTTC; CDR3: CASSVDRGSDGYTF
D: NA; size: NA; J: TRBJ1-1; V: TRBV15; DNA: TGTGCCACCAGCAGAGATGGCGGGAGGGAGGAATCAGCTTTCTTT; CDR3: CATSRDGGREESAFF
D: TRBD2; size: NA; J: TRBJ2-1; V: TRBV10-2; DNA: TGCGCCACCATGGCCCTAGCGGGGATATCTTACAATGAGCAGTTCTTC; CDR3: CATMALAGISYNEQFF
D: NA; size: few; J: TRBJ1-6; V: TRBV30; DNA: TGTGCCTGGACGGGCAGGATCCGAGGTTCACCCCTCCACTTT; CDR3: CAWTGRIRGSPLHF
D: NA; size: NA; J: TRBJ2-5; V: TRBV5-6; DNA: TGTGCCAGCAGCCGGTTGGGCGGGAACAACCAAGAGACCCAGTACTTC; CDR3: CASSRLGGNNQETQYF
D: NA; size: few; J: TRBJ1-2; V: TRBV30; DNA: TGTGCCTCGTTACAGGGCCGTGGCTACACCTTC; CDR3: CASLQGRGYTF
D: NA; size: NA; J: TRBJ1-3; V: TRBV28; DNA: TGTGCCAGCAGTTTATGGGCTGCGGGATCATTTAAAATATATTTT; CDR3: CASSLWAAGSFKIYF
D: NA; size: NA; J: TRBJ1-2; V: TRBV6-7; DNA: TGTGCCAGCAGTTACTCCCCGCGGGGGAACTATGGCTACACCTTC; CDR3: CASSYSPRGNYGYTF
D: NA; size: NA; J: TRBJ2-5; V: TRBV5-4; DNA: TGTGCCAGCAGCTTAGGTCAGGGGGACTCAGAGACCCAGTACTTC; CDR3: CASSLGQGDSETQYF
D: TRBD1; size: NA; J: TRBJ1-6; V: TRBV6-5; DNA: TGTGCCAGCAGTTTTCGACAGGGGAATTCACCCCTCCACTTT; CDR3: CASSFRQGNSPLHF
D: NA; size: NA; J: TRBJ2-1; V: TRBV6-6; DNA: TGTGCCAGCAGTTACTCTGGTAATGAGCAGTTCTTC; CDR3: CASSYSGNEQFF
D: NA; size: NA; J: TRBJ1-1; V: TRBV10-3; DNA: TGTGCCATCAAGGAAGGACAGACTGAAGCTTTCTTT; CDR3: CAIKEGQTEAFF
D: NA; size: NA; J: TRBJ2-1; V: TRBV5-4; DNA: TGTGCCAGCAGCTTGGGACGGGACCCTCCGAATGAGCAGTTCTTC; CDR3: CASSLGRDPPNEQFF
D: NA; size: NA; J: TRBJ2-5; V: TRBV6-5; DNA: TGTGCCAGCAGACCACTAGCAGGAGAGACCCAGTACTTC; CDR3: CASRPLAGETQYF
D: TRBD2; size: NA; J: TRBJ2-3; V: TRBV7-6; DNA: TGTGCCAGCAGCTTAGGCGGGGGAGGCACAGATACGCAGTATTTT; CDR3: CASSLGGGGTDTQYF
D: TRBD1; size: once; J: TRBJ1-5; V: TRBV30; DNA: TGTGCCTGGGCAGGGGGGTTGGATCAGCCCCAGCATTTT; CDR3: CAWAGGLDQPQHF
D: NA; size: once; J: TRBJ2-1; V: TRBV7-9; DNA: TGTGCCAGCAGCTTAGAGGGAGACAATGAGCAGTTCTTC; CDR3: CASSLEGDNEQFF
D: NA; size: NA; J: TRBJ1-5; V: TRBV28; DNA: TGTGCCAGCCTAGTCGGCGGGCTCAATCAGCCCCAGCATTTT; CDR3: CASLVGGLNQPQHF
D: NA; size: NA; J: TRBJ1-1; V: TRBV5-1; DNA: TGCGCCAGCAGCTTGACGGGGGCAAAAGGCACTGAAGCTTTCTTT; CDR3: CASSLTGAKGTEAFF
D: NA; size: NA; J: TRBJ2-2; V: TRBV30; DNA: TGTGCCTGGAGGGGGAACACCGGGGAGCTGTTTTTT; CDR3: CAWRGNTGELFF
D: TRBD1; size: once; J: TRBJ2-7; V: TRBV19; DNA: TGTGCCAGTAGTGTGGACAGGGGCTACGAGCAGTACTTC; CDR3: CASSVDRGYEQYF
D: TRBD1; size: NA; J: TRBJ1-3; V: TRBV7-6; DNA: TGTGCCAGCAGCTTGACAGGGTCCGGAAACACCATATATTTT; CDR3: CASSLTGSGNTIYF
D: NA; size: once; J: TRBJ2-7; V: TRBV30; DNA: TGTGCCTGGGCAACCGGTGGGTACGAGCAGTACTTC; CDR3: CAWATGGYEQYF
D: NA; size: NA; J: TRBJ2-2; V: TRBV9; DNA: TGTGCCAGCAGCGTAAGCATTCCGGGGGCACACACCGGGGAGCTGTTTTTT; CDR3: CASSVSIPGAHTGELFF
D: NA; size: NA; J: TRBJ1-2; V: TRBV30; DNA: TGTGCCTGGGCTTACGCGGTGTATGGCTACACCTTC; CDR3: CAWAYAVYGYTF
D: NA; size: NA; J: TRBJ2-7; V: TRBV19; DNA: TGTGCCAGTAGTATCGAAGTAACCCGCTACGAGCAGTACTTC; CDR3: CASSIEVTRYEQYF
D: NA; size: NA; J: TRBJ2-7; V: TRBV6-5; DNA: TGTGCCAGCAGTTTTGGGAGCGGTAGCTCCTACGAGCAGTACTTC; CDR3: CASSFGSGSSYEQYF
D: NA; size: once; J: TRBJ1-4; V: TRBV7-8; DNA: TGTGCCAGCAGCTTAGCGCTAGGTGAAAAACTGTTTTTT; CDR3: CASSLALGEKLFF
D: TRBD1; size: NA; J: TRBJ1-2; V: TRBV5-5; DNA: TGTGCCAGCAGCCAAGGGACAGGGGGCTCTAGCTATGGCTACACCTTC; CDR3: CASSQGTGGSSYGYTF
D: TRBD1; size: NA; J: TRBJ2-2; V: TRBV5-1; DNA: TGCGCCAGCAGCTTTAGGACAGGGAGACTCACCGGGGAGCTGTTTTTT; CDR3: CASSFRTGRLTGELFF
D: TRBD2; size: NA; J: TRBJ2-1; V: TRBV13; DNA: TGTGCCAGCAGCTTATGGACTAGCGGGCTGTTCAGCAGCCACAATGAGCAGTTCTTC; CDR3: CASSLWTSGLFSSHNEQFF
D: NA; size: NA; J: TRBJ2-3; V: TRBV28; DNA: TGTGCCAGCAGTTATCCTGTACAGCTGGGCACAGATACGCAGTATTTT; CDR3: CASSYPVQLGTDTQYF
D: TRBD1; size: NA; J: TRBJ1-4; V: TRBV7-9; DNA: TGTGCCAGCAGCTTAGGGGACAGGCAAGCAACTAATGAAAAACTGTTTTTT; CDR3: CASSLGDRQATNEKLFF
D: TRBD1; size: NA; J: TRBJ2-3; V: TRBV10-2; DNA: TGCGCCAGCAGTGATACAGGGGGCTGGGGCACAGATACGCAGTATTTT; CDR3: CASSDTGGWGTDTQYF
D: NA; size: NA; J: TRBJ1-2; V: TRBV4-1; DNA: TGCGCCAGCAGCCAAGTTAACCGTCGGGAATATGGCTACACCTTC; CDR3: CASSQVNRREYGYTF
D: TRBD1; size: NA; J: TRBJ2-7; V: TRBV5-4; DNA: TGTGCCAGCAGCTCCCAGGGGGACGAGCAGTACTTC; CDR3: CASSSQGDEQYF
D: NA; size: NA; J: TRBJ2-7; V: TRBV13; DNA: TGTGCCAGCAGCTTCTCGTCCGGATCCTACGAGCAGTACTTC; CDR3: CASSFSSGSYEQYF
D: TRBD1; size: NA; J: TRBJ1-4; V: TRBV7-6; DNA: TGTGCCAGCAGCTTAGCGGGACAGGGGTTAGCTGAAAAACTGTTTTTT; CDR3: CASSLAGQGLAEKLFF
D: NA; size: NA; J: TRBJ1-4; V: TRBV10-3; DNA: TGTGCCATCAGGGGGGTCAGTAATGAAAAACTGTTTTTT; CDR3: CAIRGVSNEKLFF
D: TRBD2; size: NA; J: TRBJ2-5; V: TRBV19; DNA: TGTGCCAGTAGCCGGGGACTAGCGTGGGAAGAGACCCAGTACTTC; CDR3: CASSRGLAWEETQYF
D: NA; size: NA; J: TRBJ1-2; V: TRBV5-1; DNA: TGCGCCAGCAGCTTGGTAGAGGGTGGCTACACCTTC; CDR3: CASSLVEGGYTF